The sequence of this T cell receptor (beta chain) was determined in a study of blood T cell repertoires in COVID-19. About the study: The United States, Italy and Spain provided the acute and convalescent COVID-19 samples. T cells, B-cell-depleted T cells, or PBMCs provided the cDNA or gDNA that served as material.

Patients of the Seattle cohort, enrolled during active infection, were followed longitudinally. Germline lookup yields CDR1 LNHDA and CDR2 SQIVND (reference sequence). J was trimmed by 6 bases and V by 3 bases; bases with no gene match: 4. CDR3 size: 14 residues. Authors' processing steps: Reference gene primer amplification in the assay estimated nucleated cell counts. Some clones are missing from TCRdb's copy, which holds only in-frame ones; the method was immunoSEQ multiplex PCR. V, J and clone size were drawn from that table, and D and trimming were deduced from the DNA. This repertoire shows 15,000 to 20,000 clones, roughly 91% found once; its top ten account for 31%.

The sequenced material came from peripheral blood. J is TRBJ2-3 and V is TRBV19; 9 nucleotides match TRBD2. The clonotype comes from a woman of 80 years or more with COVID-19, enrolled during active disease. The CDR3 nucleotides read TGTGCCAGTAGTATCCGACTAGCGGCCGATACGCAGTATTTT. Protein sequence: CASSIRLAADTQYF.